This T cell receptor beta chain appears in the sequencing data of a study of blood T cell repertoires in COVID-19. The CDR3 contains 16 residues. Germline assignment: CDR1 SGDLS and CDR2 YYNGEE. Trimming took off 4 bases at V and 2 bases at J, with 15 bases between the two ends. Profiling relied on immunoSEQ multiplex PCR, and the TCRdb table lists in-frame clones only, not all of them. The sample lists tens of thousands of clones, over 65% occurring once. This clone was recorded a few times. The chain has TRBV9 and TRBJ1-4; TRBD1 might be the D (6 bases). The sequence came from an older woman with acute or convalescent COVID-19. Sample: peripheral blood. The CDR3 nucleotides are TGTGCCAGCAGCCCTAGGCAGGGGCGGACTAATGAAAAACTGTTTTTT. Protein product: CASSPRQGRTNEKLFF.